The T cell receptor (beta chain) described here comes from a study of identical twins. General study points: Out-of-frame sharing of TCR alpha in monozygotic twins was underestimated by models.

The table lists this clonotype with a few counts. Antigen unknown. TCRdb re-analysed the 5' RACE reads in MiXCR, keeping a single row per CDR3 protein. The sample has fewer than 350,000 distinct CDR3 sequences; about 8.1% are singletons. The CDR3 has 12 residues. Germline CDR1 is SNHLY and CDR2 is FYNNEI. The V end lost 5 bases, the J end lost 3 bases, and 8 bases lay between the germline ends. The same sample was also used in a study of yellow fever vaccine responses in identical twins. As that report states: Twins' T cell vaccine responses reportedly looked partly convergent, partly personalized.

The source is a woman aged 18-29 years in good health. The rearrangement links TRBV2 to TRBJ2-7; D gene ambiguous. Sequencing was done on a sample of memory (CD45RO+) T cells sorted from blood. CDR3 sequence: CASSPVYYEQYF. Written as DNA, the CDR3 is TGTGCCAGCAGTCCGGTATACTACGAGCAGTACTTC.